This TCR beta chain was captured in a study of shared clonotypes between healthy human individuals. Profiled with immunoSEQ multiplex PCR; TCRdb holds only in-frame clones, not every one. The sample has around 690,000 clones, about 92% seen once. Comments on this clone: This CDR3 is also generated by other DNA sequences in the sample.

V was clipped by 4 bases and J by 1 base, with 11 bases between them. The CDR3 length is 14 residues. Germline V gives CDR1 MNHEY, CDR2 SMNVEV (reference sequence). CD8 memory cells included CD45RO+ cells plus CCR7-negative CD45RA+ TemRA cells. The chain has TRBV27 and TRBJ2-7, with a tentative D call TRBD1 (6 bases). This clonotype originated in a man between 18 and 29 years old in good health. Some clones in this sample may be carry-over from other donors' samples. Sequencing was performed on memory CD8+ T cells from PBMCs. The subset here: CD45RO+ cells pooled with CCR7-negative TemRA cells. The CDR3 DNA sequence: TGTGCCAGCAGTTGGGGGCGGACGTCCTACGAGCAGTACTTC. Its protein product is CASSWGRTSYEQYF.